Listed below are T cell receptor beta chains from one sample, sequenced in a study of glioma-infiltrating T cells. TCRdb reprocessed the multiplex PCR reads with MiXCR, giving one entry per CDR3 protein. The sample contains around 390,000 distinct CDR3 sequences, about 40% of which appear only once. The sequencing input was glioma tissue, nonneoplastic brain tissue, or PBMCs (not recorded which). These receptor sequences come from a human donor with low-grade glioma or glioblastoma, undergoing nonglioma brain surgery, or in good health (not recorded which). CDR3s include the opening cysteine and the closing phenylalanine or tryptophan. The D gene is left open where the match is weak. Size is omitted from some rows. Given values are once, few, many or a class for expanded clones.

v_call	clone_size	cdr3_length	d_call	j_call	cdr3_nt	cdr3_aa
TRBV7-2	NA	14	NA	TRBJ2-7	TGTGCCAGCAGCTTAGTACATATCTCCTACGAGCAGTACTTC	CASSLVHISYEQYF
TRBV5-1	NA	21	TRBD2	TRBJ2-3	TGCGCCAGCAGCTTGGCCAGGACTAGCGGGCTAACCCTTTCGTCTACAGATACGCAGTATTTT	CASSLARTSGLTLSSTDTQYF
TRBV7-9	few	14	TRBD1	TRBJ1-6	TGTGCCAGCAGCCCCGACAGGGATTCGGCACCCCTCCACTTT	CASSPDRDSAPLHF
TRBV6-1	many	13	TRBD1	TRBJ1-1	TGTGCCAGCTCGGACAGGGCGAACACTGAAGCTTTCTTT	CASSDRANTEAFF
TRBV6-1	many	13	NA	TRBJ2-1	TGTGCCGGTCGGGACTTTTCCTACAATGAGCAGTTCTTC	CAGRDFSYNEQFF
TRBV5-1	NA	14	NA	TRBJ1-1	TGCGCCAGCAGCTTTACGCCACCCAACACTGAAGCTTTCTTT	CASSFTPPNTEAFF
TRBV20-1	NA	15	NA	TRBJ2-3	TGCAGTGCTAGAGATCCCGCGAGGTGGGAAGATACGCAGTATTTT	CSARDPARWEDTQYF
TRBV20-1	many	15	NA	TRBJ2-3	TGCAGGCCTGGTCCGCCTGGAGGGAGCGCTGATACGCAGTATTTT	CRPGPPGGSADTQYF
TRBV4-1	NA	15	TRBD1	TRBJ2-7	TGCGCCAGCAGCACACAGGGGGTGGGCTCCTACGAGCAGTACTTC	CASSTQGVGSYEQYF
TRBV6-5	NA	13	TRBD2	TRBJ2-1	TGTGCCTCCCGGACTAGCGGGATCGGGGAGCAGTTCTTC	CASRTSGIGEQFF
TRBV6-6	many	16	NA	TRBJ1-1	TGTGCCAGCAGTTACTCATCTAGGCAGATGAACACTGAAGCTTTCTTT	CASSYSSRQMNTEAFF
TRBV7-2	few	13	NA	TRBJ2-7	TGTGCCAGCAGCCCGGACAAGATCTACGAGCAGTACTTC	CASSPDKIYEQYF
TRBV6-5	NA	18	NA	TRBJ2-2	TGTGCCAGCAGTCCCGCCCCCGGACGGCTATCGAACACCGGGGAGCTGTTTTTT	CASSPAPGRLSNTGELFF
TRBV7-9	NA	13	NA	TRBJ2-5	TGTGCCAGCAGCTTCATAGAGGTAGAGACCCAGTACTTC	CASSFIEVETQYF
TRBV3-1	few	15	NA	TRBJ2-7	TGTGCCAGCAGCCCCGGGCTAGCGCCCTCCTACGAGCAGTACTTC	CASSPGLAPSYEQYF
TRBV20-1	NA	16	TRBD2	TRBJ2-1	TGCAGTGCTACTAAGAAGCGGGACCCCTCCTACAATGAGCAGTTCTTC	CSATKKRDPSYNEQFF
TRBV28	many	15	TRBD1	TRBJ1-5	TGTGCCAGCAGTTTAACCCTGACAGGGGGCAAGCCCCAGCATTTT	CASSLTLTGGKPQHF
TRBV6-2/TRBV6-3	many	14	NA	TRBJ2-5	TGTGCCAGCAGCTACCACTATCAGCGAGAGACCCAGTACTTC	CASSYHYQRETQYF
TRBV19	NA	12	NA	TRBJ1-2	TGTGCCAGTAGGGACTATGGCTATGGCTACACCTTC	CASRDYGYGYTF
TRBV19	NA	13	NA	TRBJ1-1	TGTGCCAGTTCAGGTGTGGGGGGCACTGAAGCTTTCTTT	CASSGVGGTEAFF
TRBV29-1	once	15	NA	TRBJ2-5	TGCAGCGTTGAGTGGGCACACAATTGGAAGGAGACCGAGTACTTC	CSVEWAHNWKETEYF
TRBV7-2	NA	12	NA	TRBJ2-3	TGTGCCAGCAGATATAGCGTCGATACGCAGTATTTT	CASRYSVDTQYF
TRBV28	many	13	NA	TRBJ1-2	TGTGCCAGCAGTTTGGGATTAAACTATGGCTACACCTTC	CASSLGLNYGYTF
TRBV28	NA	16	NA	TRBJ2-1	TGTGCCAGCAGCAGCCCACTGGCGACCTCCTACAATGAGCAGCTCTTC	CASSSPLATSYNEQLF
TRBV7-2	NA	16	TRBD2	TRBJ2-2	TGTGCCAGCAGCTTATATCCTAGCGGGAGGGTCGGGGAGCTGTTTTTT	CASSLYPSGRVGELFF
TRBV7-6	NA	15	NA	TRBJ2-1	TGTGCCAGCAGCCTAGGGGCTAGCGTATACAATGAGCAGTTCTTC	CASSLGASVYNEQFF
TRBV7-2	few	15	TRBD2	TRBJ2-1	TGTGCCAGCAGCTATTCTAGCGGGACCTCGTATGAGCAGTTCTTC	CASSYSSGTSYEQFF
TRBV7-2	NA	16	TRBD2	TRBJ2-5	TGTGCCAGCAGCTTAGGGGGGGGGGGGGGGAAAGAGACCCAGTACTTC	CASSLGGGGGKETQYF
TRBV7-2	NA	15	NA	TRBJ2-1	TGTGCCGGCAGCTTAAGCCTGGGATCCTACAATGAGCAGTTCTTC	CAGSLSLGSYNEQFF
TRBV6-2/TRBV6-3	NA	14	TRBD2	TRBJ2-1	TGTGCCAAACGCACTAGCGGCGATTACAATGAGCAGCTCTTC	CAKRTSGDYNEQLF
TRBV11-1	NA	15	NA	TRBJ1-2	TGTGCCAGCAGCCTAGGACGGAGCACTAACTATGGCTACAACTTC	CASSLGRSTNYGYNF
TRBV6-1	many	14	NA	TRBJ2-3	TGTGCCTCAACGGCGCGGCCTACCACAGATACGCAGTATTTT	CASTARPTTDTQYF
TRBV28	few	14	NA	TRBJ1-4	TGTGCCAGCAGGGGTACAGGGTTTAATGAAAAACTGTTTTTT	CASRGTGFNEKLFF
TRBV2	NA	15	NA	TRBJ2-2	TGTGCCAGCAGCGCCGGGCTTATAAACACCGGGGAGCTGTTTTTT	CASSAGLINTGELFF
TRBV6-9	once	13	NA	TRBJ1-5	TGTGCCAGCAGTTACGTATTAACAGGGTTCCAACATTTT	CASSYVLTGFQHF
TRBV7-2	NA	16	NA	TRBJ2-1	TGTGCCAGCAGCTCATTTTTCGGGAGCTCCTACAATGAGCAGTTCTTC	CASSSFFGSSYNEQFF
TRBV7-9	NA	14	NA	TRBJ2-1	TGTGCCAGCATATCGGGGGCCGTCTACAATGAGCAGTTCTTC	CASISGAVYNEQFF
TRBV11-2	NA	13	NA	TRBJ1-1	TGTGCCAGCAGCTTAGCCCAGGTCACTGAAGCTTTCTTT	CASSLAQVTEAFF
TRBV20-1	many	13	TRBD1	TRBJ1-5	TGCAGTGCTGATGACAGGGATAGTCAGCCCCAGCATTTT	CSADDRDSQPQHF
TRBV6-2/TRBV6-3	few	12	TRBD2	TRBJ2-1	TGTGCCAGCAGTTGGGGACTAGGTGAGCAGTTCTTC	CASSWGLGEQFF
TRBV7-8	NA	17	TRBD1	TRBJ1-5	TGTGCCAGCAGCTTCCTGGGGGACAGGGGGAGCAATCAGCCCCAGCATTTT	CASSFLGDRGSNQPQHF
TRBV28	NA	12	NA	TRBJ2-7	TGTGCCAGCAGCAAACTAGCAACTGAGCAGAACTTC	CASSKLATEQNF
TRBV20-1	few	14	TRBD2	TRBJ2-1	TGCAGTGCTCCCAGGGCGGGAGCCTACAATGAGCAGTTCTTC	CSAPRAGAYNEQFF
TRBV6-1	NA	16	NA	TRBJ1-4	TGTGCCAGCAGTACCCATCTCGGGGCAAGAGAGGAAAAACTGTTTTTT	CASSTHLGAREEKLFF
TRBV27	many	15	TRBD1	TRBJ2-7	TGTGCCAGCAGTCCCCGGACAGGGGCATCCTACGAGCAGTACTTC	CASSPRTGASYEQYF
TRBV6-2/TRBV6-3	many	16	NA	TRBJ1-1	TGTGCCAGCACCACGGGGCTTCGGGAGGCGAACACTGAAGCTTTCTTT	CASTTGLREANTEAFF
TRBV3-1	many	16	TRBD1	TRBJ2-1	TGTGCCAGCAGCCGAGTAGGGACAGGGCGGGGCAATGAGCAGTTCTTC	CASSRVGTGRGNEQFF
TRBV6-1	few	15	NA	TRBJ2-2	TGTGCCACCAGCAGAGCCCGACTAGTAACCGGGGAGCTGTTTTTT	CATSRARLVTGELFF
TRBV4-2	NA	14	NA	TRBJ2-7	TGTGCCAGCAGCTATAATACAGGAGGCTACGAGCAGTACTTC	CASSYNTGGYEQYF
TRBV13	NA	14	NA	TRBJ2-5	TGTGCCAGCAGCTTAGGCCCTGGTTTGAAGACCCAGTACTTC	CASSLGPGLKTQYF
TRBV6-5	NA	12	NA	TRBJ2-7	TGTGCCAGCAATTCGAGGGAGCGCAAGCAGTACTTC	CASNSRERKQYF
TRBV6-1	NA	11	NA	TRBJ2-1	TGTGCCAGCAACGAATACAATGAGCAGTTCTTC	CASNEYNEQFF
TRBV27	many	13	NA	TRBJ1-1	TGTGCCAGCAGTATCTCCTTGAACACTGAAGCTTTCTTT	CASSISLNTEAFF
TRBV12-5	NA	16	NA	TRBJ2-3	TGTGCTAGTGGTTTGGTACTTGGGACTAGCACAGATACGCAGTATTTT	CASGLVLGTSTDTQYF
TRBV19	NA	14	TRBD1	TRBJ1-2	TGTGCCAGTAGTATCGGGGACAGACCCTATGGCTACACCTTC	CASSIGDRPYGYTF